The rows below give T cell receptor beta chains drawn from one sample of a study of cytomegalovirus exposure and HLA in healthy donors. Here immunoSEQ multiplex PCR was the method, and the copy in TCRdb shows in-frame clones only, minus some. The table lists 50,000 to 55,000 clones, around 80% of them singletons. The sequenced sample consisted of PBMCs. All receptors derive from a boy aged 5-17 years in good health and CMV-seropositive. Both conserved end residues are part of each CDR3. The order of the fields is V gene, D gene, clone size, J gene, CDR3 protein, CDR3 DNA. A D gene is named only where the DNA matches it firmly. For some rows the clone size is stated as once, few or many, or as a class when expanded; others skip it.

V gene: TRBV9; D gene: .; clone size: few; J gene: TRBJ1-3; CDR3 protein: CASQGRNSGNTIYF; CDR3 DNA: TGTGCCAGCCAGGGGCGGAACTCTGGAAACACCATATATTTT
V gene: TRBV6-5; D gene: .; clone size: .; J gene: TRBJ1-1; CDR3 protein: CASSWGGTEAFF; CDR3 DNA: TGTGCCAGCAGCTGGGGGGGGACTGAAGCTTTCTTT
V gene: TRBV19; D gene: .; clone size: once; J gene: TRBJ1-1; CDR3 protein: CASSISGNTEAFF; CDR3 DNA: TGTGCCAGTAGTATATCAGGGAACACTGAAGCTTTCTTT
V gene: TRBV9; D gene: TRBD2; clone size: .; J gene: TRBJ2-1; CDR3 protein: CASSVARGGHNEQFF; CDR3 DNA: TGTGCCAGCAGCGTAGCTCGGGGGGGGCACAATGAGCAGTTCTTC
V gene: TRBV5-1; D gene: .; clone size: .; J gene: TRBJ1-4; CDR3 protein: CASSGGTEGNEKLFF; CDR3 DNA: TGCGCCAGCAGCGGCGGGACTGAGGGGAATGAAAAACTGTTTTTT
V gene: TRBV27; D gene: .; clone size: .; J gene: TRBJ2-7; CDR3 protein: CASSLLGGQSDEQYF; CDR3 DNA: TGTGCCAGCAGCCTATTGGGGGGACAGAGCGACGAGCAGTACTTC
V gene: TRBV15; D gene: .; clone size: .; J gene: TRBJ2-7; CDR3 protein: CATSLDMTATYEQYF; CDR3 DNA: TGTGCCACCAGCCTAGATATGACAGCGACCTACGAGCAGTACTTC
V gene: TRBV4-1; D gene: .; clone size: few; J gene: TRBJ2-1; CDR3 protein: CASSHPPKETTEQFF; CDR3 DNA: TGCGCCAGCAGCCATCCCCCCAAAGAGACTACTGAGCAGTTCTTC
V gene: TRBV13; D gene: .; clone size: .; J gene: TRBJ1-2; CDR3 protein: CASSFRENYGYTF; CDR3 DNA: TGTGCCAGCAGCTTTAGAGAGAACTATGGCTACACCTTC
V gene: TRBV18; D gene: TRBD2; clone size: .; J gene: TRBJ2-7; CDR3 protein: CASSPYSGGIGEQYF; CDR3 DNA: TGTGCCAGCTCACCCTACAGCGGGGGGATAGGCGAGCAGTACTTC